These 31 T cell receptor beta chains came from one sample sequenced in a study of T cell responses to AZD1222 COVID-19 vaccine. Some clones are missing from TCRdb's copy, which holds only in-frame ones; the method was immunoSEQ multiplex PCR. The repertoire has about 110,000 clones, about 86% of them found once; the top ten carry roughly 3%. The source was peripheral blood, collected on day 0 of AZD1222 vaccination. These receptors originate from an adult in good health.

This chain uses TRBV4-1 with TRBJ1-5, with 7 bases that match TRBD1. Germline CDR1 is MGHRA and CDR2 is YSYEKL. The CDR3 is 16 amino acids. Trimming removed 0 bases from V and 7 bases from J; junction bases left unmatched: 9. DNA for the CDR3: TGCGCCAGCAGCCAAGATAAAGGGGGCTTTGGACAGCCCCAGCATTTT. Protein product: CASSQDKGGFGQPQHF.

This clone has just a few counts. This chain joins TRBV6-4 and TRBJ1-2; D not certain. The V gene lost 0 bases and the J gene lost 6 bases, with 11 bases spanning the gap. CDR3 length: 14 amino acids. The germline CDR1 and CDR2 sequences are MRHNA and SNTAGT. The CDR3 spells CASSDSGSLDGYTF. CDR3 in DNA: TGTGCCAGCAGTGACTCAGGGAGCCTGGATGGCTACACCTTC.

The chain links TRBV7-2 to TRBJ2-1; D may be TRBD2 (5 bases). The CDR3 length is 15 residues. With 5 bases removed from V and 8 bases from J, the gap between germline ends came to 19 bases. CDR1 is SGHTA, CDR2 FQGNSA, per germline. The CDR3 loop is CASSAGGPQWDEQFF. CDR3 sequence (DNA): TGTGCCAGCAGCGCTGGAGGCCCCCAATGGGATGAGCAGTTCTTC.

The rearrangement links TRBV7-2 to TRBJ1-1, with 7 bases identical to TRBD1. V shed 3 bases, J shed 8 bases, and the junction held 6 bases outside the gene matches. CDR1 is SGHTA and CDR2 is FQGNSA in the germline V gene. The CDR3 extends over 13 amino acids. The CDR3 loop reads CASSLLRGGEAFF. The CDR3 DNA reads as TGTGCCAGCAGCTTGCTCAGGGGGGGAGAAGCTTTCTTT.

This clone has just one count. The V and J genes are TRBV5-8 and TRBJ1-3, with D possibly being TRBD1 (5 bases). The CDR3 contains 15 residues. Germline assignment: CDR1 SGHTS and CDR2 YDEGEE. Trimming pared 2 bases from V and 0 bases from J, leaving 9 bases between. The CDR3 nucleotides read TGTGCCAGCAGCTTAGAGGGGACCTCTGGAAACACCATATATTTT. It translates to CASSLEGTSGNTIYF.

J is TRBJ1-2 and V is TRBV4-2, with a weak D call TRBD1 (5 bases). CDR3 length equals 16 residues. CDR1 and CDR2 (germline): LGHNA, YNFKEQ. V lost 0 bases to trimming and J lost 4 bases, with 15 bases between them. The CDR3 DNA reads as TGTGCCAGCAGCCAAGATTATTTTGGGACGGGCTATGGCTACACCTTC. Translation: CASSQDYFGTGYGYTF.

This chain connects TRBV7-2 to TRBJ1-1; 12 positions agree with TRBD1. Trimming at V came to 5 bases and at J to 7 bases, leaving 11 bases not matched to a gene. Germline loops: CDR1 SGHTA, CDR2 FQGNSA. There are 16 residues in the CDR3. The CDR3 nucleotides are TGTGCCAGCAGCGAAAAGGGGACAGGGGGCCGGGGTGAAGCTTTCTTT. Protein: CASSEKGTGGRGEAFF.

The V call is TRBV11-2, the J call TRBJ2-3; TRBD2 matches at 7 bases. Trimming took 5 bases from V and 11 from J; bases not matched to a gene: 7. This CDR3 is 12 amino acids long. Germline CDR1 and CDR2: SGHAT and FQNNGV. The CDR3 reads CASSPPSGWQYF. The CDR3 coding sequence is TGTGCCAGCAGCCCCCCTAGCGGATGGCAGTATTTT.

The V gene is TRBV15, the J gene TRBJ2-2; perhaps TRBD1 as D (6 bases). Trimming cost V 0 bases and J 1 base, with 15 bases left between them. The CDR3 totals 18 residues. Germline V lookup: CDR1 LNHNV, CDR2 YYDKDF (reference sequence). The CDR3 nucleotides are TGTGCCACCAGCAGAGATCTGCAGGGACATCTGAACACCGGGGAGCTGTTTTTT. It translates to CATSRDLQGHLNTGELFF.

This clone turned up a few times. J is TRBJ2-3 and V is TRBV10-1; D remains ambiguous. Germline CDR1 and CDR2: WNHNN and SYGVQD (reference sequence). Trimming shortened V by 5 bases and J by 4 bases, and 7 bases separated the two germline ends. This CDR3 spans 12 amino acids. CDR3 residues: CASSRRADTQYF. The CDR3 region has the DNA TGCGCCAGCAGTAGAAGGGCAGATACGCAGTATTTT.

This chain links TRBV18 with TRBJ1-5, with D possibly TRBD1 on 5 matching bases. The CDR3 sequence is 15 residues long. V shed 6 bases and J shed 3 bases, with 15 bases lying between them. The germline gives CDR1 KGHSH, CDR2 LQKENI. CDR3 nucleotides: TGTGCCAGCTCGCCAGTCCGGGACTTCAATCAGCCCCAGCATTTT. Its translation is CASSPVRDFNQPQHF. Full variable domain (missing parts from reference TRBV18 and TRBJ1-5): NAGVMQNPRHLVRRRGQEARLRCSPMKGHSHVYWYRQLPEEGLKFMVYLQKENIIDESGMPKERFSAEFPKEGPSILRIQQVVRGDSAAYFCASSPVRDFNQPQHFGDGTRLSIL.

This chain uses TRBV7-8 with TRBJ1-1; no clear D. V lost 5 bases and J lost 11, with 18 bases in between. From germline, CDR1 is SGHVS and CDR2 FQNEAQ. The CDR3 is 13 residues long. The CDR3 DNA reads TGTGCCAGCAGCCGCCACAGCCCCCCGGGTGCTTTCTTT. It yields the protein CASSRHSPPGAFF.

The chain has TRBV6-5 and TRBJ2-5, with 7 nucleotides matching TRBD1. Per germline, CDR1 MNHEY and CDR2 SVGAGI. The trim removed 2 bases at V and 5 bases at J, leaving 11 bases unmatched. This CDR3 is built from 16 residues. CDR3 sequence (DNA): TGTGCCAGCAGTTACGAGGGGGCTGGGTCGCTCGAGACCCAGTACTTC. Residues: CASSYEGAGSLETQYF.

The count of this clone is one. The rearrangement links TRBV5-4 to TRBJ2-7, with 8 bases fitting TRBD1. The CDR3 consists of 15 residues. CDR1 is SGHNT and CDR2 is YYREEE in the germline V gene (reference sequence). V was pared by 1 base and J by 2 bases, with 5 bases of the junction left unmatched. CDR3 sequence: CASSLKTGDPYEQYF. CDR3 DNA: TGTGCCAGCAGCTTGAAGACAGGGGATCCCTACGAGCAGTACTTC.

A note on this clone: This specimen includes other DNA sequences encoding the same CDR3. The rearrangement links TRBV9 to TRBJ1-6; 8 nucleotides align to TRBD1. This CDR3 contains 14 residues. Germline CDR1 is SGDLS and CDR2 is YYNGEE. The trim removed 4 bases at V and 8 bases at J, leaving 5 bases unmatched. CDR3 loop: CASSRDRTDSPLHF. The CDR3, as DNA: TGTGCCAGCAGCCGGGACAGGACGGATTCACCCCTCCACTTT.

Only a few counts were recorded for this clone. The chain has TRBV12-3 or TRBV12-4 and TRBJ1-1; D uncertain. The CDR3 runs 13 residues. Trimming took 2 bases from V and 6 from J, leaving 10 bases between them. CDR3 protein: CASSLIHSPEAFF. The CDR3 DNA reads TGTGCCAGCAGTTTAATACATTCTCCTGAAGCTTTCTTT.

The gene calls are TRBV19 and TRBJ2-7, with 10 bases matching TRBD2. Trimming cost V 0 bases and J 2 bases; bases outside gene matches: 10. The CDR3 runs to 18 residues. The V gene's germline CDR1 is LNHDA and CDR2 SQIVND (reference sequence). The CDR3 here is CASSIDASGGAHPYEQYF. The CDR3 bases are TGTGCCAGTAGTATAGATGCTAGCGGGGGAGCACATCCCTACGAGCAGTACTTC.

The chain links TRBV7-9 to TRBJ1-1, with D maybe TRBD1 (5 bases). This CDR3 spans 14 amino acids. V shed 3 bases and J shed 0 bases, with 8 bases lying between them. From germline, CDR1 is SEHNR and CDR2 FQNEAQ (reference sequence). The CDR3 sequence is CASSLTELNTEAFF. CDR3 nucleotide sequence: TGTGCCAGCAGCTTGACAGAGTTGAACACTGAAGCTTTCTTT.

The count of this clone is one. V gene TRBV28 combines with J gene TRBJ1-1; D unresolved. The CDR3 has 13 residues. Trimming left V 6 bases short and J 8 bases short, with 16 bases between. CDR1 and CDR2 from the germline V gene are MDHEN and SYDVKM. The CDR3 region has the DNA TGTGCCAGCAGGGACCCCAACGCTTTCGAAGCTTTCTTT. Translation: CASRDPNAFEAFF.

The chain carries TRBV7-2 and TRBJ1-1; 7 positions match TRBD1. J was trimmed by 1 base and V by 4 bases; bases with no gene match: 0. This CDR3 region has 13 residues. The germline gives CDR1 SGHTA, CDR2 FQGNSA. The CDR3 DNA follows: TGTGCCAGCAGCTGGACAGGGAACACTGAAGCTTTCTTT. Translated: CASSWTGNTEAFF.

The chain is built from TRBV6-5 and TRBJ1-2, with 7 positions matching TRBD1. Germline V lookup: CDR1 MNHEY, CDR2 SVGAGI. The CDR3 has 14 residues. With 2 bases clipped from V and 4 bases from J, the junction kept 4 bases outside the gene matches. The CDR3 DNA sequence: TGTGCCAGCAGTTACGTTGCAGGGGGCTATGGCTACACCTTC. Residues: CASSYVAGGYGYTF.

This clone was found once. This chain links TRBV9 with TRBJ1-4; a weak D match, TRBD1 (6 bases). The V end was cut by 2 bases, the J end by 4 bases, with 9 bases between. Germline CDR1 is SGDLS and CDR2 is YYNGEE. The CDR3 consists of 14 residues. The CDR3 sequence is CASSVQGFNEKLFF. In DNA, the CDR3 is TGTGCCAGCAGCGTGCAGGGGTTTAATGAAAAACTGTTTTTT.

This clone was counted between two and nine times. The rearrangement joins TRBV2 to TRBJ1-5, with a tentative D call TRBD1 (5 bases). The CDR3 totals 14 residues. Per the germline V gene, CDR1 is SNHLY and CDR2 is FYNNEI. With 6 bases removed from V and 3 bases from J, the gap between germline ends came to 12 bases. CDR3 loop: CASSSGTLNQPQHF. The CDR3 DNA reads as TGTGCCAGCAGCAGTGGGACCCTCAATCAGCCCCAGCATTTT.

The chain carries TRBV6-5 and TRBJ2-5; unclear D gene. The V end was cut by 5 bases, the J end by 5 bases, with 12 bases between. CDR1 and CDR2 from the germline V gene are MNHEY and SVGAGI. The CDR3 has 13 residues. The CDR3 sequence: CASSRESRETQYF. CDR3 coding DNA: TGTGCCAGCAGTCGAGAATCCCGGGAGACCCAGTACTTC.

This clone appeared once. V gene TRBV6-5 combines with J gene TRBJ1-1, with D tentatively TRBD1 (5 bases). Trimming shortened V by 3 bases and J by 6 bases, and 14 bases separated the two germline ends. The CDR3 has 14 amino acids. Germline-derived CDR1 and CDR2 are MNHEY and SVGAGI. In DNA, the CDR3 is TGTGCCAGCAGTTATAACTGGGGCCGCGCTGAAGCTTTCTTT. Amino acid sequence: CASSYNWGRAEAFF.

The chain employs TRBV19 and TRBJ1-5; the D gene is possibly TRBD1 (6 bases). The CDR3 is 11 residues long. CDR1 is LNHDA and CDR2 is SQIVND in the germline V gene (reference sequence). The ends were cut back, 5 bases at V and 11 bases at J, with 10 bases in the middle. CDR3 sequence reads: CASSLGQTQHF. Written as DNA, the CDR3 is TGTGCCAGTAGTTTAGGACAGACCCAGCATTTT.

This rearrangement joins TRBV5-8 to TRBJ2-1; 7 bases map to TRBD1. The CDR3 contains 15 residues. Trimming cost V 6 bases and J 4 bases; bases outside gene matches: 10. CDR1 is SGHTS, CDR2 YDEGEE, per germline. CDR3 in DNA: TGTGCCAGCAAAACAGGGGCCGGAGGATACAATGAGCAGTTCTTC. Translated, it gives CASKTGAGGYNEQFF. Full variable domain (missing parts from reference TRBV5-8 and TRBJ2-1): EAGVTQSPTHLIKTRGQQATLRCSPISGHTSVYWYQQALGLGLQFLLWYDEGEERNRGNFPPRFSGRQFPNYSSELNVNALELEDSALYLCASKTGAGGYNEQFFGPGTRLTVL.

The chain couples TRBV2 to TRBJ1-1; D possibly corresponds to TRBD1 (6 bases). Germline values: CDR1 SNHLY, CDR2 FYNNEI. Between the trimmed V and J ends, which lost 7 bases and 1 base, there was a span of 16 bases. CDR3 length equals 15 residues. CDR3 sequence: CASTETGYPNTEAFF. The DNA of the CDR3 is TGTGCCAGCACCGAAACAGGGTATCCGAACACTGAAGCTTTCTTT.

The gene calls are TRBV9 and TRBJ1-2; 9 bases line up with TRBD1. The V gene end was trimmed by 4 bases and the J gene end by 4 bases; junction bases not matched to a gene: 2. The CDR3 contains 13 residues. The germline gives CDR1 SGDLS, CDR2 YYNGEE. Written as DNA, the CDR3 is TGTGCCAGCAGCCAGACAGGGGGCTATGGCTACACCTTC. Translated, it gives CASSQTGGYGYTF. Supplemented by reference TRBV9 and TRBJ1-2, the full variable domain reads DSGVTQTPKHLITATGQRVTLRCSPRSGDLSVYWYQQSLDQGLQFLIQYYNGEERAKGNILERFSAQQFPDLHSELNLSSLELGDSALYFCASSQTGGYGYTFGSGTRLTVV.

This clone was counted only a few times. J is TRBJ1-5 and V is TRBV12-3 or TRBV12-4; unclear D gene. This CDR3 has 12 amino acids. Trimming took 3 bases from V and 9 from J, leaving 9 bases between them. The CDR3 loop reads CASSFENRPQHF. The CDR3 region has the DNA TGTGCCAGCAGTTTCGAGAATAGGCCCCAGCATTTT.

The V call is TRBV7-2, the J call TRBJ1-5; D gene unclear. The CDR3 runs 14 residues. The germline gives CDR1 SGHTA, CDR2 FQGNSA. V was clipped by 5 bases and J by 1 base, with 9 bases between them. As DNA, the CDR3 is TGTGCCAGCAGCGAATACAGCAGCAATCAGCCCCAGCATTTT. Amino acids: CASSEYSSNQPQHF.